This T cell receptor (beta chain) was captured in a study of molecular identifiers for immune sequencing clone quantification. On the study more broadly: Replicates partitioned RNA from about 20,000 or 100,000 naive CD8 cells into five parts, sequencing four.

Study outcomes and limitations: Among over 950,000 naive cells, as was reported, spiked Jurkat TCR RNA from one cell was detectable.

The V end was cut by 0 bases, the J end by 4 bases, with 10 bases between. The CDR3 spans 14 residues. CDR1 is DFQATT, CDR2 SNEGSKA, per germline (reference sequence). In its sample, this clonotype was seen many times. Its antigen is unknown. The authors sorted naive CD8 T cells as CD8+CD4-CCR7+CD45RA+. Preparation methods for the bulk TCR libraries were those previously described, with listed TCR primers. MiXCR, applied by TCRdb to the PCR reads, yields one record per CDR3 protein. The sample carries about 65,000 distinct CDR3 sequences, approximately 17% recorded once. The TCR originated in a human donor in good health. Some libraries in this study had Jurkat cell RNA spiked in. Sequencing was done on a sample of naive CD8+ T cells from blood, with Jurkat cell RNA spiked in. Subset of the sample: FACS-sorted CD8+CD4-CCR7+CD45RA+ naive T cells. The J gene is TRBJ1-5, the V gene TRBV20-1, with D perhaps TRBD1 (5 bases). The CDR3 nucleotides read TGCAGTGCTAGAGATCGTGGGGCTAATCAGCCCCAGCATTTT. It codes for CSARDRGANQPQHF.